This TCR beta chain stems from a study of cytomegalovirus exposure and HLA in healthy donors (TCRdb year 2017). As for the study more broadly: An earlier analysis of roughly 610 of the donors reported under 300 Gb of sequence data and 90 million to 120 million unique TCR beta sequences obtained from around 190 million T cells. An early release that covered about 600 HLA-typed donors contained 300 to 350 gigabases of sequencing data and roughly 84 million unique TCR sequences. Among the approximately 430 genotyped donors, 81% belonged to the genetic ancestry cluster associated with self-reported Caucasian donors. The aim of the study was to test whether cataloging public T cell receptors could identify signatures of past pathogen exposure. Using immunosequencing, the study profiled T cell repertoires from about 610 subjects and related those repertoires to cytomegalovirus serostatus. Besides the first cohort of around 700 subjects, a separate validation cohort made up of over 100 different subjects was used. The study combined high-throughput TCR immunosequencing, statistical association of individual TCRs with disease status, and machine learning to predict cytomegalovirus infection status. A later analysis re-examined previously published TCR beta repertoires from 500 to 700 donors and added high-resolution HLA genotyping to investigate patterns of TCR occurrence. Rather than drawing on any new phenotypic data, the later analysis identified candidate immune exposures from TCR beta sequences and the way those sequences occurred across donors. An earlier analysis of 500 to 650 of the donors applied high-throughput TCR beta sequencing to assess whether each TCR beta V gene segment acted as functional or pseudogenic. Donor age, sex, ethnicity and CMV serostatus were compiled together with the repertoire data. Genome-wide SNP genotypes for about 65% of the 666 donors were used in a later genetic analysis, which treated that subset as a discovery cohort. All discovery cohort repertoires had been generated using a single sequencing platform. Both class I and class II loci were covered by HLA typing, at four-digit resolution. Typing coverage varied by locus: about 620-630 donors for A, B, C, DRB1 and DQB1; 522 for DQA1; more than 600 for DPA1; roughly 450 for DPB1. About 5 DR-DQ haplotypes were handled as single units for association and clustering, since linkage in the cohort was strong. Across 300 to 500 genotyped donors of the cohort, an average of about 240,000 unique TCR beta nucleotide sequences per donor were sequenced, and roughly a sixth of those sequences were non-productive.

The cohort consisted of hundreds of healthy bone marrow donors. Cohort members were all nominally healthy when sampled, although unrecorded immune exposures were likely present. The donor tested CMV seronegative, placing the donor among the 352 seronegative members of the cohort. A peripheral blood sample was provided by each donor, and peripheral blood mononuclear cells were used for TCR beta sequencing. Genomic DNA was extracted from the blood cell samples with the Qiagen DNeasy Blood Extraction Kit. The research as a whole found: The authors suggested that the approach could potentially be extended to other disease states and immunological phenotypes. The classifier was reported to diagnose cytomegalovirus status with high specificity and sensitivity in both the original cohort and the validation cohort. Because some donors lacked HLA typing at each locus, the association tests relied only on the typed subset. Specific HLA alleles were associated with 16,951 TCR beta sequences at a false discovery rate of 0.05 in a later analysis. A later genetic analysis reported fewer N-insertions in productive TCRs among donors in an Asian-associated ancestry cluster than the roughly 690-donor mean. An association between a missense DCLRE1C variant and V-gene and J-gene trimming of TCR beta chains was found in a later genetic analysis and replicated in an independent cohort. When HLA alleles, especially DR and DQ, strongly co-occurred, TCR associations were difficult to assign to individual alleles. Linkage disequilibrium might explain the correlated functional status among segregating V segments, but an unknown experimental factor could not be ruled out. This cohort had only TCR beta chains sequenced, and the lack of alpha or paired-chain data limited which features could be detected. A later analysis found that HLA-associated TCR beta chains were more clonally expanded and had lower generation probabilities than equally common non-associated chains. A further reported finding was that TCR beta sequences accurately predicted the HLA-A and HLA-B alleles for most subjects in the first cohort. Roughly uniform sequencing depth across donors was assumed in presence/absence analyses, although this assumption may not hold. A later analysis found that TCR association rates varied across HLA loci, with DRB1 alleles showing the most associated TCRs and HLA-C alleles the fewest. Broadly in line with IMGT annotations, most TCR beta V segments showed up in productive rearrangements about 90% or about 30% of the time in an earlier analysis of 587 of the donors. Several of the top co-occurrence clusters appeared to be linked to parvovirus B19, influenza, CMV and Epstein-Barr virus, according to a later analysis. For the cohort, immune exposure information was limited to CMV serostatus. A later analysis found that most CMV-associated TCR beta chains appeared HLA-restricted, with HLA associations seemingly driven largely by CMV exposure. Three of the identified cytomegalovirus-associated TCR beta chains were confirmed in vitro to be specific for cytomegalovirus antigens. Some IMGT-functional V segments, including TRBV6-2 and TRBV6-3, could not be told apart with the 87-base-pair reads, so those segments were excluded. Because counts were too low, 15 to 20 rarely observed V segments, including chromosome 9 orphons, were excluded from the earlier analysis of several hundred of the donors. The study listed over 150 TCR beta chains as associated with cytomegalovirus. A cluster of highly shared sequence variants was judged likely to be a technical artifact of the sequencing pipeline. Most TCR sequences were seen in very few donors, while some public TCRs were found in many individuals.

Libraries were made using the immunoSEQ multiplex PCR assay. For the multiplex PCR, a mixture combining 60 forward primers for TCR Vbeta segments and 13 reverse primers for TCR Jbeta segments was used. The CDR3 region of rearranged TCR beta genes was amplified from genomic DNA with a multiplex PCR assay. Amplified TCR beta libraries were sequenced as 87-base-pair reads on the Illumina HiSeq System. As for how the authors treated the data: In a later analysis, around 80 million unique TCR beta chains were counted across the 666 repertoires, and roughly 9.9 million of these chains were shared by at least two donors. Raw reads were error-corrected and collapsed into unique sequences by a nearest-neighbor algorithm in which closely related sequences were merged to remove PCR and sequencing errors. Alignment of CDR3 sequences to IMGT reference sequences was used to assign V, D and J gene segments. Each retained sequence needed at least a six-nucleotide match to both a V gene segment and a J gene segment. A rearrangement was called productive if the CDR3 had no stop codons and remained in frame with V and J, and every other rearrangement was called non-productive. Following IMGT convention, CDR3 was defined as the stretch from the second conserved V-encoded cysteine up to the conserved J-encoded phenylalanine. Sequences without an unambiguous match to a single V gene segment were excluded from the earlier analysis of 450 to 650 of the donors. In an earlier analysis of approximately 500 of the donors, a V segment was called functional when productive rearrangements were above 56.7%, and segregating when the standard deviation between donors exceeded 5%. A statistical classification framework was built to diagnose cytomegalovirus status from the catalog of TCR beta chain sequences. A later analysis assigned V and J genes by comparing TCR nucleotide sequences with IMGT/GENE-DB human TR gene sequences. In a later analysis, CDR3 sequences and most-parsimonious VDJ recombination scenarios were assigned using the TCRdist pipeline. In a later analysis, each TCR beta chain was defined by its CDR3 amino acid sequence together with its V-gene family, and reads lacking a unique V-gene family were excluded. To address suspected cross-contamination and a sequencing artifact, a later analysis removed a few hundred highly shared, low-generation-probability nucleotide sequences. In a later analysis, a clonal expansion index for each public chain was calculated from normalized within-repertoire ranks of inferred template counts. In a later analysis, generation probabilities were computed with a VDJ recombination model fitted to out-of-frame rearrangements, and the resulting probabilities were checked against IGoR. Hypergeometric tests were used in a later analysis to score TCR-TCR, TCR-HLA and TCR-CMV co-occurrence, with a repertoire-size bias correction applied to the TCR pairs. In a later analysis, false discovery rates were estimated by permuting HLA or CMV assignments 20 times. A later analysis grouped co-occurring TCRs with DBSCAN, adding TCRdist sequence similarity when clustering within HLA-allele-positive subsets. Repertoires with fewer than 30,000 or more than 120,000 public chains, plus five repertoires with anomalous nucleotide sharing, were excluded from co-occurrence clustering. TCRdb holds this immuneACCESS table with in-frame rearrangements only. Some clones are missing; in checked studies, unresolved V genes explain under half, and the rest has no known cause. That table is the source of V, J and clone size, and D and trimming were worked out from the DNA. Within this sample are 100,000 or so clones, with approximately 82% of them counted one time only. 0.9% to 1.5% of the sample is held by the ten biggest clonotypes.

CDR3 length: 16 amino acids, cysteine to phenylalanine. The entry retains the CDR3 DNA only, 48 bases that are in frame from base 1. The germline V gene gives CDR1 as SGHVS and CDR2 as FQNEAQ. Unmatched junction bases come to 2, with V trimmed by 1 base and J by 1 base. About this clone itself: The clone's antigen remains unknown. No much larger clonotype is one base removed from it; base qualities were not supplied.

The chain links TRBV7-8 with TRBJ2-5; the central 11 bases match TRBD2. Sample: PBMCs. This clonotype was sampled from a woman between 18 and 29 years old in good health and CMV-seronegative. The CDR3 protein: CASSLEGLAGQETQYF. The sequenced DNA: TGTGCCAGCAGCTTAGAAGGACTAGCGGGCCAAGAGACCCAGTACTTC.